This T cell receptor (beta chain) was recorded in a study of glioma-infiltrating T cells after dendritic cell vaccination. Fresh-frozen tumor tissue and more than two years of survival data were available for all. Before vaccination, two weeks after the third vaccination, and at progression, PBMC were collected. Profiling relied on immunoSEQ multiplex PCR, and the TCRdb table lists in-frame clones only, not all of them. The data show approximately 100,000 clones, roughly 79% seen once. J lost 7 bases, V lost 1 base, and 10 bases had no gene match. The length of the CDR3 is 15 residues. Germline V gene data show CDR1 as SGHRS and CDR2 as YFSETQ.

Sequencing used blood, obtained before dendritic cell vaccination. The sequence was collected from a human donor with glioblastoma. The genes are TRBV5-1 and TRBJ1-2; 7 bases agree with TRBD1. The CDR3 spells CASSLTRGGDGGYTF. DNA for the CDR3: TGCGCCAGCAGCTTGACGCGAGGGGGCGACGGTGGCTACACCTTC.